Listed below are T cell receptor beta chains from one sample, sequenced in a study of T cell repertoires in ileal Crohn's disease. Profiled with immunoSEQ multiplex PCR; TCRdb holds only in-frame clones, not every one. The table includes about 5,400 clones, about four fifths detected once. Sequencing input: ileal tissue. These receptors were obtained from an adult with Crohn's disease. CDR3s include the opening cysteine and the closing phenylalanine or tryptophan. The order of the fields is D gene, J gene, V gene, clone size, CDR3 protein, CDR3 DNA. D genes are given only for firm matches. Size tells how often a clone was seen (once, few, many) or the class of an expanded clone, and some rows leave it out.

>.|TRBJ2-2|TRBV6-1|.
CASSEALDTGELFF
TGTGCCAGCAGTGAAGCGCTGGACACCGGGGAGCTGTTTTTT
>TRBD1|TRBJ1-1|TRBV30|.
CASTGDSLNFGAFF
TGTGCCTCTACCGGGGACAGCTTGAACTTTGGCGCTTTCTTT
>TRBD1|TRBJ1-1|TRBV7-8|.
CASSTDRERTEAFF
TGTGCCAGCAGCACAGACAGGGAACGTACTGAAGCTTTCTTT
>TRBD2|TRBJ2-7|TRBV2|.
CASSGGGAAYEQYF
TGTGCCAGCAGTGGCGGGGGGGCCGCGTACGAGCAGTACTTC
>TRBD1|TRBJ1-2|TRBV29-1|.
CSVALRGLDGYTF
TGCAGCGTTGCCCTCAGGGGGCTGGATGGCTACACCTTC
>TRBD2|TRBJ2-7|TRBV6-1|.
CASSEGTSGSYEQYF
TGTGCCAGCAGTGAAGGGACTAGCGGCTCCTACGAGCAGTACTTC
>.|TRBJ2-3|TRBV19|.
CASSSRGRGGSTDTQYF
TGTGCCAGTAGTTCTAGGGGGCGCGGAGGGAGCACAGATACGCAGTATTTT
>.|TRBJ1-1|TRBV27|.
CASRPPGGVTEAFF
TGTGCCAGCAGGCCTCCCGGGGGCGTGACTGAAGCTTTCTTT
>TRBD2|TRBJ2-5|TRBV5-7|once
CASSLAGIAGGVKTQYF
TGTGCCAGCAGCTTGGCCGGAATAGCGGGGGGGGTGAAGACCCAGTACTTC
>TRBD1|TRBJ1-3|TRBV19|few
CASSQEQGAQRNTIYF
TGTGCCAGTAGTCAGGAACAGGGGGCCCAGAGGAACACCATATATTTT
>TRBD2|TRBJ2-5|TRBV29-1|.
CSAGGRGVETQYF
TGCAGCGCGGGAGGACGGGGGGTAGAGACCCAGTACTTC
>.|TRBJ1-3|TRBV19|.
CASSIRWTASGNTIYF
TGTGCCAGTAGTATTCGGTGGACGGCCTCTGGAAACACCATATATTTT
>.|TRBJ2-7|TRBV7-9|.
CARKEPFYEQYF
TGTGCCAGGAAGGAACCTTTCTACGAGCAGTACTTC
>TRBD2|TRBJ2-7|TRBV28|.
CASSPLAASYEQYF
TGTGCCAGCAGTCCACTAGCGGCCTCCTACGAGCAGTACTTC
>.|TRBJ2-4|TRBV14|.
CASSPPGNTKNIQYF
TGTGCCAGCAGCCCCCCAGGAAATACCAAAAACATTCAGTACTTC
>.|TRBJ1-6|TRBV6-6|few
CASSWETNSPLHF
TGTGCCAGCAGTTGGGAAACAAATTCACCCCTCCACTTT
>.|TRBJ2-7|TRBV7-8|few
CASSLDGWAEQYF
TGTGCCAGCAGCTTAGATGGTTGGGCCGAGCAGTACTTC
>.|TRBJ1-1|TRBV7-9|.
CASSLLRVEGRNTEAFF
TGTGCCAGCAGCTTATTAAGGGTGGAGGGGCGGAACACTGAAGCTTTCTTT
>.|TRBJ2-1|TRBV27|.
CASRTPMTYNEQFF
TGTGCCAGCAGGACTCCTATGACCTATAATGAGCAGTTCTTC
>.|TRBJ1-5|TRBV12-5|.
CASAPRDFYSNQPQHF
TGTGCTAGTGCCCCTCGGGACTTTTATAGCAATCAGCCCCAGCATTTT
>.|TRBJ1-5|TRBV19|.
CASSISTGMIGQPQHF
TGTGCCAGTAGTATTAGTACAGGGATGATCGGTCAGCCCCAGCATTTT
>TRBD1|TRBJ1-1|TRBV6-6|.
CASSPRGFGTEAFF
TGTGCCAGCAGCCCCAGGGGGTTTGGGACTGAAGCTTTCTTT
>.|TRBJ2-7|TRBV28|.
CASRRHSYEQYF
TGTGCCAGCAGGCGACACTCCTACGAGCAGTACTTC
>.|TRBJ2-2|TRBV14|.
CASSRATTGELFF
TGTGCCAGCAGCCGCGCTACGACCGGGGAGCTGTTTTTT
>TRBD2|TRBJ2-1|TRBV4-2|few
CASSALGTSGFYNEQFF
TGTGCCAGCAGCGCCCTAGGGACTAGCGGATTCTACAATGAGCAGTTCTTC
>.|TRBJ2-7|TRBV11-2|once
CASSQGKGLWGYF
TGTGCCAGCAGCCAGGGTAAAGGGCTCTGGGGGTACTTC
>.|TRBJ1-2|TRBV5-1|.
CATKPGADNYGYTF
TGCGCCACAAAACCGGGGGCTGATAACTATGGCTACACCTTC
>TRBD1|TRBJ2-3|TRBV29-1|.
CSVGFGTGPWDTQYF
TGCAGCGTTGGGTTTGGGACAGGGCCATGGGATACGCAGTATTTT
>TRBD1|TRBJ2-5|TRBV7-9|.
CASSYTTGDYQYF
TGTGCCAGCAGTTATACGACAGGGGATTACCAGTACTTC
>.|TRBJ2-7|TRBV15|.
CATSREREPYEQYF
TGTGCCACCAGCAGAGAGAGGGAACCCTACGAGCAGTACTTC
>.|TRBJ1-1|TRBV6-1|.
CASSVTASNTEAFF
TGTGCCAGCAGTGTAACAGCCTCCAACACTGAAGCTTTCTTT
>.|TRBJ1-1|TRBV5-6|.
CASSLASVEAFF
TGTGCCAGCAGCTTGGCCTCGGTTGAAGCTTTCTTT
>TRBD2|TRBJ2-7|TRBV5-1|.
CASSFTSGGAYEQYF
TGCGCCAGCAGCTTCACTAGCGGGGGAGCCTACGAGCAGTACTTC
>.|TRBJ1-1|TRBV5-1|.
CASRGRQNTEAFF
TGCGCCAGCAGAGGTCGACAGAACACTGAAGCTTTCTTT
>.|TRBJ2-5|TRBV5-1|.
CASSQVPGETQYF
TGCGCCAGCAGCCAAGTTCCGGGAGAGACCCAGTACTTC
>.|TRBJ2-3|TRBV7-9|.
CASSPEDPWTFTDTQYF
TGTGCCAGCAGCCCAGAGGATCCGTGGACTTTCACAGATACGCAGTATTTT
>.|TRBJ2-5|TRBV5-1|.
CASSFSRSLPLQETQYF
TGCGCCAGCAGCTTTAGCAGGTCCCTTCCCCTCCAAGAGACCCAGTACTTC
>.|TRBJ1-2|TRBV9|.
CASSVEGTGGYTF
TGTGCCAGCAGCGTAGAAGGGACTGGTGGCTACACCTTC
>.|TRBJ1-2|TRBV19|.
CASNQAGASNYGYTF
TGTGCCAGTAACCAGGCAGGGGCTTCTAACTATGGCTACACCTTC
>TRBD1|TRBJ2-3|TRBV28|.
CASSWDRVTDTQYF
TGTGCCAGCAGTTGGGACAGGGTGACAGATACGCAGTATTTT
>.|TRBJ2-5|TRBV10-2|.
CASSGGVQETQYF
TGCGCCAGCAGCGGGGGCGTACAAGAGACCCAGTACTTC
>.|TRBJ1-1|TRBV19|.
CASSIGSRGRDTEAFF
TGTGCCAGTAGTATAGGAAGCAGGGGCAGAGACACTGAAGCTTTCTTT
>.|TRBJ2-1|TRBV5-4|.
CASSLRTGRDEQFF
TGTGCCAGCAGCTTGCGAACAGGGAGGGACGAGCAGTTCTTC
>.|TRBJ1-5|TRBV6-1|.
CASSEGLNSNQPQHF
TGTGCCAGCAGTGAAGGTCTTAATAGCAATCAGCCCCAGCATTTT
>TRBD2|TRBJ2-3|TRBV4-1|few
CASSPGLAGFSFTDTQYF
TGCGCCAGCAGCCCGGGACTAGCGGGATTCTCCTTCACAGATACGCAGTATTTT
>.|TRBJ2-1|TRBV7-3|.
CASSLDSYNEQFF
TGTGCCAGCAGCTTAGACTCCTACAATGAGCAGTTCTTC
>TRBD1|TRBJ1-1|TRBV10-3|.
CASTSGGQAFF
TGTGCCTCAACGTCAGGGGGCCAAGCTTTCTTT
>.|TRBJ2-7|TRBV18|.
CASSPGGGGRNEQYF
TGTGCCAGCTCACCAGGTGGAGGGGGAAGGAACGAGCAGTACTTC
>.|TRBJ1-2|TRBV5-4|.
CASSLKVNYGYTF
TGTGCCAGCAGCTTGAAAGTGAACTATGGCTACACCTTC